The 24 T cell receptor beta chains below were found in one sample sequenced in a study of T cells in Graves' hyperthyroidism and ophthalmopathy. Researchers took RNA transcripts and amplified the TCR beta CDR3 regions from them. In the first-round RT-PCR of the TCR CDR3, the HTBI primer set was used. From the multiplex PCR reads, TCRdb called clonotypes with MiXCR, one entry per CDR3 protein. The data contain 560,000 or so distinct CDR3 sequences, just over 45% of them seen just once; the ten biggest clones take up 8.2%. Sequenced sample: peripheral blood or thyroid tissue (not recorded which). All receptors come from a woman younger than 35 with Graves' hyperthyroidism.

This clonotype was detected ten times or more. The V gene is TRBV7-9, the J gene TRBJ1-1, with 7 bases that match TRBD1. This CDR3 spans 13 amino acids. V lost 3 bases to trimming and J lost 3 bases; unmatched junction nucleotides: 1. In germline, CDR1 is SEHNR, CDR2 FQNEAQ (reference sequence). The CDR3 region is CASSFTGDTEAFF. In DNA form, the CDR3 reads TGTGCCAGCAGCTTTACAGGGGACACTGAAGCTTTCTTT.

Comments on this clonotype: At one of its ends the junction is not consistent with the germline gene, which may arise from a read error. This chain links TRBV25-1 with TRBJ1-3; no clear D. The CDR3 is made up of 8 amino acids. Germline assignment: CDR1 MGHDK and CDR2 SYGVNS. The CDR3 nucleotides are TGTGCCAGCAGTGAATATATGTTT. This codes for CASSEYMF. Using reference TRBV25-1 and TRBJ1-3 for the parts outside the CDR3, the full variable domain is EADIYQTPRYLVIGTGKKITLECSQTMGHDKMYWYQQDPGMELHLIHYSYGVNSTEKGDLSSESTVSRIRTEHFPLTLESARPSHTSQYLCASSEYMFGEGSWLTVV.

This clonotype appeared many times. J is TRBJ1-2 and V is TRBV15, with D possibly TRBD1 on 6 matching bases. The CDR3 totals 15 residues. Deletions cut 0 bases from V and 1 base from J, with 9 bases between. CDR1 and CDR2 from the germline V gene are LNHNV and YYDKDF (reference sequence). DNA of the CDR3: TGTGCCACCAGCAGAGATCGGACAGTTAACTATGGCTACACCTTC. Protein sequence: CATSRDRTVNYGYTF.

This chain joins TRBV29-1 and TRBJ1-1; perhaps TRBD1 as D (5 bases). With 8 bases removed from V and 5 bases from J, the gap between germline ends came to 18 bases. Germline CDR1 reads SQVTM; CDR2 reads ANQGSEA. There are 13 residues in the CDR3. The CDR3 nucleotides are TGCAGCAGTTTAAAGGGTGGGGGGACTGAAGCTTTCTTT. Protein product: CSSLKGGGTEAFF.

This clonotype has just a few counts. The V gene is TRBV19, the J gene TRBJ1-5; possible D gene TRBD1, 6 bases. V was trimmed by 6 bases and J by 2 bases, leaving 14 bases between them. Germline lookup yields CDR1 LNHDA and CDR2 SQIVND (reference sequence). The CDR3 extends over 15 amino acids. CDR3: CASSTQGRGNQPQHF. The CDR3 DNA reads as TGTGCCAGTAGCACACAGGGAAGGGGCAATCAGCCCCAGCATTTT.

This clonotype showed up many times. The chain is built from TRBV7-9 and TRBJ1-2; the D gene is possibly TRBD1 (5 bases). CDR1 is SEHNR, CDR2 FQNEAQ, per germline (reference sequence). Trimming pared 5 bases from V and 9 bases from J, leaving 13 bases between. This CDR3 is built from 12 residues. CDR3 bases: TGTGCCAGCAGCCCCCGGTGGGGCAGCTACACCTTC. Residues: CASSPRWGSYTF.

The chain couples TRBV12-3 or TRBV12-4 to TRBJ1-3; D is unclear. V was cut by 3 bases and J by 0 bases, with 12 bases left in between. The CDR3 runs 16 residues. CDR3 coding DNA: TGTGCCAGCAGTTTTGGTCACGCGCCCTCTGGAAACACCATATATTTT. Protein: CASSFGHAPSGNTIYF.

The V call is TRBV20-1, the J call TRBJ2-7; no firm D call. The CDR3 is 15 residues long. CDR1 and CDR2 from the germline V gene are DFQATT and SNEGSKA (reference sequence). V lost 4 bases to trimming and J lost 6 bases, with 22 bases between them. The CDR3 DNA follows: TGCAGTGCTATTGGTACAGCCCGGTCTCACGGCGAGCAGTACTTC. Its translation: CSAIGTARSHGEQYF.

The chain uses TRBV7-8 and TRBJ1-1; 9 bases are shared with TRBD1. The CDR3 is made up of 14 amino acids. CDR1 and CDR2 from the germline V gene are SGHVS and FQNEAQ. V dropped 5 bases and J dropped 3; count of bases not matched to a gene: 4. The CDR3 loop is CASSRDREYTEAFF. The CDR3 bases are TGTGCCAGCAGCCGGGACAGGGAATACACTGAAGCTTTCTTT.

The V call is TRBV7-3, the J call TRBJ1-1; no firm D call. The CDR3 covers 13 residues. V was pared by 5 bases and J by 11 bases, with 18 bases between. The germline gives CDR1 SGHTA, CDR2 FQGTGA. CDR3 bases: TGTGCCAGCAGCCAAGATATCACCGTCGGGGCTTTCTTT. Translated: CASSQDITVGAFF. The full variable domain, rest sourced from reference TRBV7-3 and TRBJ1-1, is GAGVSQTPSNKVTEKGKYVELRCDPISGHTALYWYRQSLGQGPEFLIYFQGTGAADDSGLPNDRFFAVRPEGSVSTLKIQRTERGDSAVYLCASSQDITVGAFFGQGTRLTVV.

The chain is built from TRBV2 and TRBJ1-6; a possible D gene is TRBD1 (5 bases). The CDR3 consists of 15 residues. V was cut by 6 bases and J by 2 bases, with 11 bases left in between. Germline V gives CDR1 SNHLY, CDR2 FYNNEI. Here the CDR3 DNA reads TGTGCCAGCAGCGCAATGGACACCTATAATTCACCCCTCCACTTT. Amino acid sequence: CASSAMDTYNSPLHF.

The rearrangement links TRBV25-1 to TRBJ1-2; the match to TRBD1 covers 11 bases. V trimming: 6 bases; J trimming: 7 bases; junction bases outside the gene matches: 10. Germline values: CDR1 MGHDK, CDR2 SYGVNS. This CDR3 has 15 residues. The CDR3 protein is CASRKLDRGLGGYTF. The CDR3 DNA reads TGTGCCAGCAGAAAGTTGGACAGGGGGCTAGGTGGCTACACCTTC.

A few counts support this clonotype. A much larger clone differs from this one at a single base, so this may be a read error. This chain connects TRBV7-2 to TRBJ2-5; a possible D gene is TRBD2 (5 bases). Germline CDR1 reads SGHTA; CDR2 reads FQGNSA. The CDR3 runs to 13 residues. V lost 5 bases to trimming and J lost 4 bases, with 11 bases between them. The CDR3 region has the DNA TGTGCCAGCAGCCGGGGAAGCACAGAGACCCAGTACTTC. This translates into CASSRGSTETQYF.

This clonotype was seen only a few times. The J gene is TRBJ1-4, the V gene TRBV15; no reliable D call. The CDR3 loop spans 15 amino acids. Trimming pared 10 bases from V and 7 bases from J, leaving 22 bases between. Germline V gene sequence: CDR1 LNHNV, CDR2 YYDKDF (reference sequence). The CDR3: CASSYSRVKGEKLFF. CDR3 in DNA: TGTGCCAGCAGTTACAGTCGAGTCAAGGGTGAAAAACTGTTTTTT.

The sample holds one count of this clonotype. The chain carries TRBV2 and TRBJ1-6, with 7 bases that match TRBD1. This CDR3 has 15 amino acids. The germline V gene encodes CDR1 SNHLY and CDR2 FYNNEI. V trimming: 2 bases; J trimming: 10 bases; junction bases outside the gene matches: 8. The CDR3 DNA sequence: TGTGCCAGCAGTGAACGGCGGCAGGGGGGATCACCCCTCCACTTT. Amino acids: CASSERRQGGSPLHF.

The table lists this clonotype with a few counts. The CDR3 is CASSLSTGKTVYGYTF. The CDR3 bases are TGTGCCAGCAGCTTAAGTACAGGGAAAACAGTCTATGGCTACACCTTC. The chain links TRBV7-3 to TRBJ1-2; a possible D gene is TRBD1 (6 bases). Looked up from germline, CDR1 is SGHTA and CDR2 is FQGTGA. V shed 1 base and J shed 4 bases, with 16 bases lying between them. The CDR3 runs to 16 residues.

Of note for this clonotype: At one boundary the junction diverges from the germline segment, which might be a read error. The chain uses TRBV7-9 and TRBJ2-5, with a weak D call TRBD2 (6 bases). Germline V lookup: CDR1 SEHNR, CDR2 FQNEAQ (reference sequence). This CDR3 region has 11 residues. The CDR3 sequence is CASSVRDRKSF. In nucleotides, the CDR3 is TGTGCCAGCAGCGTGCGGGACCGCAAAAGCTTC.

A few counts support this clonotype. Being one base from a much bigger clone, this may be a read error. The chain couples TRBV7-3 to TRBJ1-1; 7 nucleotides line up with TRBD1. The CDR3 spans 14 residues. Trimming took 4 bases from V and 2 from J; bases not matched to a gene: 4. Germline values: CDR1 SGHTA, CDR2 FQGTGA. The CDR3 coding sequence is TGTGCCAGCAGCTGGGGACAGAGTAACACTGAAGCTTTCTTT. This sequence encodes CASSWGQSNTEAFF.

A single count supports this clonotype. This chain connects TRBV7-3 to TRBJ1-1; tentatively, D is TRBD1 (6 bases). Trimming removed 5 bases from V and 1 base from J, with 20 bases in between. The CDR3 totals 17 residues. The germline V gene has CDR1 SGHTA and CDR2 FQGTGA. CDR3 coding DNA: TGTGCCAGCAGCCCTTCGGCAGGGGACTCTTCGAACACTGAAGCTTTCTTT. Protein product: CASSPSAGDSSNTEAFF.

J is TRBJ2-5 and V is TRBV9, with no clear D. This CDR3 comprises 13 residues. Germline V gene lookup returns CDR1 SGDLS and CDR2 YYNGEE. V was shortened by 0 bases and J by 5 bases, with 8 bases between the two germline ends. CDR3 region: CASSVAVFETQYF. Here the CDR3 DNA reads TGTGCCAGCAGCGTAGCTGTTTTCGAGACCCAGTACTTC.

This clonotype was counted a single time. This chain joins TRBV7-9 and TRBJ1-2, with D unresolved. The CDR3 has 14 amino acids. From germline, CDR1 is SEHNR and CDR2 FQNEAQ (reference sequence). The V gene lost 5 bases and the J gene lost 0 bases, with 10 bases spanning the gap. The CDR3 loop reads CASSRKVANYGYTF. The CDR3 DNA reads TGTGCCAGCAGCCGGAAGGTAGCTAACTATGGCTACACCTTC.

CDR3 coding DNA: TGTGCCAGTAGTACGTGGGGTAGCGGGAGATCAGATACGCAGTATTTT. Translation gives CASSTWGSGRSDTQYF. The chain carries TRBV19 and TRBJ2-3, with 9 bases fitting TRBD2. The CDR3 spans 16 residues. Looked up from germline, CDR1 is LNHDA and CDR2 is SQIVND (reference sequence). The V segment lost 4 bases and the J segment 4 bases; nucleotides outside the gene matches: 9.

V gene TRBV20-1 combines with J gene TRBJ1-2; 7 nucleotides align to TRBD1. The CDR3 contains 13 residues. After removal of 6 bases from V and 8 bases from J, the junction contained 12 bases not matched to a gene. Germline CDR1 is DFQATT and CDR2 is SNEGSKA (reference sequence). CDR3: CSAPGQTGTGYTF. The CDR3 DNA is TGCAGTGCCCCGGGCCAGACAGGGACGGGCTACACCTTC.

This clonotype has just one count. The V gene is TRBV7-8, the J gene TRBJ2-5; 10 bases align to TRBD1. CDR3 length equals 17 residues. Trimming at V came to 2 bases and at J to 3 bases, leaving 9 bases not matched to a gene. Germline V CDR1 and CDR2: SGHVS, FQNEAQ. The DNA of the CDR3 is TGTGCCAGCAGCTTATCTGTCTGGGACAGGGGAAAAGAGACCCAGTACTTC. Translated, it gives CASSLSVWDRGKETQYF.